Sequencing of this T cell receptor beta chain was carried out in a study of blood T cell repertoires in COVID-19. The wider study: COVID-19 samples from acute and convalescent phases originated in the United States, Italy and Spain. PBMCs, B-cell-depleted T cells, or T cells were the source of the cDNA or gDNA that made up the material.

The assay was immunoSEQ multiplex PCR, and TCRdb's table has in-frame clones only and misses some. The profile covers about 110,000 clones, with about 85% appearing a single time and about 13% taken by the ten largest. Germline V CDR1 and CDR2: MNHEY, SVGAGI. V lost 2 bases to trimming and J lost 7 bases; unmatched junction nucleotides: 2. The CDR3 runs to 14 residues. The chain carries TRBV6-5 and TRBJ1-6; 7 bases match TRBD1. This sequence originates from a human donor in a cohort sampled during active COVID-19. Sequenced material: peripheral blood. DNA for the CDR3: TGTGCCAGCAGTTACCGGACAGGCAATTCACCCCTCCACTTT. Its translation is CASSYRTGNSPLHF.